These 24 T cell receptor beta chains were all obtained from the same sample, sequenced in a study of TIL therapy for anti-PD-1-resistant metastatic lung cancer. Specified time point: pre-treatment sample, taken before nivolumab and TIL therapy. The immunoSEQ assay was v3. The assay was immunoSEQ multiplex PCR, and TCRdb's table has in-frame clones only and misses some. The profile shows 45,000 to 75,000 clones, about nine tenths of them singletons. This sample comprised blood, obtained at baseline. The receptors here all came from a person aged 25-85 years with non-small cell lung cancer.

The chain links TRBV27 to TRBJ2-7, with TRBD1 as a possible D gene (6 bases). V lost 2 bases, J lost 2 bases, and 10 bases lay in between. The length of the CDR3 is 14 residues. CDR1 is MNHEY and CDR2 is SMNVEV in the germline V gene (reference sequence). CDR3 coding DNA: TGTGCCAGCAGTTTAGAACAGGGAGCCTACGAGCAGTACTTC. This gives the protein CASSLEQGAYEQYF.

CDR3 nucleotides: TGTGCCAGCTCAGTGAGACAGCAGAGTGAAAAACTGTTTTTT. It specifies CASSVRQQSEKLFF. The rearrangement joins TRBV18 to TRBJ1-4; D may be TRBD1 (5 bases). In germline, CDR1 is KGHSH, CDR2 LQKENI. Trimming removed 5 bases from V and 7 bases from J, with 14 bases in between. This CDR3 comprises 14 residues.

The J gene is TRBJ1-1, the V gene TRBV5-1; D not certain. The CDR3 consists of 12 residues. The germline CDR1 and CDR2 sequences are SGHRS and YFSETQ. V was shortened by 4 bases and J by 2 bases, with 6 bases between the two germline ends. DNA for the CDR3: TGCGCCAGCAGCCGCGGAAACACTGAAGCTTTCTTT. This sequence encodes CASSRGNTEAFF.

The rearrangement uses TRBV6-5 and TRBJ2-7; 9 bases agree with TRBD1. Losses at the gene ends were 6 bases for V and 5 bases for J; bases not matched to a gene: 5. The germline V gene encodes CDR1 MNHEY and CDR2 SVGAGI. This CDR3 comprises 13 residues. The DNA of the CDR3 is TGTGCCAGCAGCCGGACAGGGGTTAACGAGCAGTACTTC. Its protein product is CASSRTGVNEQYF.

The gene calls are TRBV19 and TRBJ1-5, with 10 bases aligning to TRBD1. CDR3 length: 17 amino acids. From germline, CDR1 is LNHDA and CDR2 SQIVND (reference sequence). V trimming: 6 bases; J trimming: 7 bases; junction bases outside the gene matches: 15. This CDR3 reads CASRVLGTGASLQPQHF. CDR3 sequence (DNA): TGTGCCAGTAGGGTCCTTGGGACAGGGGCCTCCTTGCAGCCCCAGCATTTT.

The V call is TRBV18, the J call TRBJ1-1; TRBD1 might be the D (6 bases). Trimming left V 4 bases short and J 0 bases short, with 9 bases between. Germline V gene lookup returns CDR1 KGHSH and CDR2 LQKENI. The CDR3 totals 14 residues. CDR3: CASSRQDMNTEAFF. CDR3 in DNA: TGTGCCAGCTCACGACAGGACATGAACACTGAAGCTTTCTTT.

A single count supports this clone. The J gene is TRBJ1-4, the V gene TRBV6-5; D gene unclear. The V gene lost 0 bases and the J gene lost 8 bases, with 13 bases spanning the gap. Germline V gives CDR1 MNHEY, CDR2 SVGAGI. This CDR3 region has 15 residues. CDR3 sequence: CASSYSYRSEEKLFF. DNA of the CDR3: TGTGCCAGCAGTTACTCGTACCGGAGTGAGGAAAAACTGTTTTTT.

The chain employs TRBV19 and TRBJ1-1; tentatively, D is TRBD1 (5 bases). Per germline, CDR1 LNHDA and CDR2 SQIVND (reference sequence). V dropped 4 bases and J dropped 6 bases, with 15 bases sitting between them. The CDR3 spans 14 residues. The CDR3 sequence is CASSNWGTLAEAFF. The CDR3 DNA follows: TGTGCCAGTAGTAACTGGGGCACTCTAGCTGAAGCTTTCTTT.

The J gene is TRBJ1-2, the V gene TRBV10-2; 8 bases are a match to TRBD1. CDR1 and CDR2 (germline): WSHSY, SAAADI. Trimming took 4 bases from V and 3 from J; bases not matched to a gene: 7. The CDR3 spans 15 residues. The CDR3 loop is CASSGQTGADYGYTF. CDR3 coding DNA: TGCGCCAGCAGTGGGCAGACAGGGGCGGACTATGGCTACACCTTC.

V gene TRBV9 combines with J gene TRBJ1-1, with unresolved D. Trimming removed 4 bases from V and 1 base from J, with 8 bases in between. Germline lookup yields CDR1 SGDLS and CDR2 YYNGEE. The CDR3 has 13 amino acids. The CDR3 loop reads CASSPTGNTEAFF. For the CDR3, the DNA is TGTGCCAGCAGCCCTACCGGGAACACTGAAGCTTTCTTT.

This sequence joins TRBV7-2 and TRBJ2-3; D ambiguous. Looked up from germline, CDR1 is SGHTA and CDR2 is FQGNSA. V was pared by 5 bases and J by 2 bases, with 17 bases between. The CDR3 is 16 amino acids. The CDR3, as DNA: TGTGCCAGCAGCCCCAACGGCGGCTCATTCACAGATACGCAGTATTTT. Translating gives CASSPNGGSFTDTQYF.

In this sample, this clone turned up a few times. This chain joins TRBV30 and TRBJ2-2; 8 bases align to TRBD1. V dropped 4 bases and J dropped 6; count of bases not matched to a gene: 7. This CDR3 spans 14 amino acids. CDR1 and CDR2 (germline): GTSNPN, SVGIG (reference sequence). The CDR3 sequence: CAWMQGAGPGELFF. The DNA of the CDR3 is TGTGCCTGGATGCAGGGGGCGGGCCCCGGGGAGCTGTTTTTT.

The chain uses TRBV12-3 or TRBV12-4 and TRBJ1-1; no reliable D call. The V end was cut by 3 bases, the J end by 1 base, with 6 bases between. The length of the CDR3 is 13 residues. CDR3 loop: CASSFTRNTEAFF. The CDR3 DNA reads TGTGCCAGCAGTTTCACCCGGAACACTGAAGCTTTCTTT.

The chain employs TRBV5-1 and TRBJ2-3; a weak D match, TRBD1 (6 bases). Trimming stripped 4 bases from V and 7 bases from J, with 13 bases between. CDR1 is SGHRS, CDR2 YFSETQ, per germline. This CDR3 region has 13 residues. CDR3 loop: CASSEPQGNTQYF. The DNA for the CDR3 is TGCGCCAGCAGCGAACCACAGGGAAATACGCAGTATTTT.

This clone has a handful of counts. The rearrangement joins TRBV19 to TRBJ2-7; D is unclear. CDR3 length: 15 residues. Trimming removed 3 bases from V and 2 bases from J, with 14 bases in between. CDR1 and CDR2 from the germline V gene are LNHDA and SQIVND (reference sequence). In DNA form, the CDR3 reads TGTGCCAGTAGTATGGGCCCCGGCAGGACCTACGAGCAGTACTTC. This codes for CASSMGPGRTYEQYF.

The chain employs TRBV30 and TRBJ2-7, with D tentatively TRBD2 (6 bases). This CDR3 has 13 amino acids. CDR1 and CDR2 (germline): GTSNPN, SVGIG (reference sequence). With 2 bases removed from V and 3 bases from J, the gap between germline ends came to 11 bases. CDR3 sequence reads: CAWSHLASYEQYF. CDR3 nucleotides: TGTGCCTGGAGTCACCTAGCGAGCTACGAGCAGTACTTC.

As for this clone: One end of the junction varies from germline; a read error may be responsible. This chain connects TRBV7-9 to TRBJ2-3; TRBD2 agrees at 10 bases. This CDR3 is 16 amino acids long. Germline CDR1 is SEHNR and CDR2 is FQNEAQ (reference sequence). DNA of the CDR3: TGTGCCTGCAGGGAGCGGGAGGGCCCCAGCACAGATACGCAGTATTTT. Translating it yields CACREREGPSTDTQYF.

The genes are TRBV11-2 and TRBJ1-2; 10 bases agree with TRBD1. Unmatched junction bases numbered 1, after V lost 5 bases and J lost 7 bases. The CDR3 covers 12 residues. Germline V gene lookup returns CDR1 SGHAT and CDR2 FQNNGV. The CDR3 sequence is CASSGDRGGYTF. CDR3 in DNA: TGTGCCAGCAGCGGGGACAGGGGTGGCTACACCTTC.

The chain couples TRBV4-1 to TRBJ2-7, with TRBD1 matching 8 bases. The length of the CDR3 is 13 residues. Germline V lookup: CDR1 MGHRA, CDR2 YSYEKL. The trim removed 3 bases at V and 9 bases at J, leaving 7 bases unmatched. CDR3 amino acids: CASSQTGQGGQYF. CDR3 coding DNA: TGCGCCAGCAGCCAGACCGGACAGGGAGGGCAGTACTTC.

The chain uses TRBV11-2 and TRBJ1-6, with D unresolved. Germline CDR1 reads SGHAT; CDR2 reads FQNNGV. This CDR3 comprises 15 residues. Trimming cost V 3 bases and J 2 bases, with 8 bases left between them. The CDR3 here is CASSFVGPYNSPLHF. The CDR3 coding sequence is TGTGCCAGCAGCTTCGTCGGGCCCTATAATTCACCCCTCCACTTT.

This chain joins TRBV10-1 and TRBJ1-1; 8 bases fit TRBD1. V was clipped by 8 bases and J by 6 bases; unmatched bases: 5. Per germline, CDR1 WNHNN and CDR2 SYGVQD (reference sequence). The CDR3 has 12 residues. The CDR3 reads CASPDRGPEAFF. The DNA of the CDR3 is TGCGCCAGCCCAGACAGGGGCCCTGAAGCTTTCTTT.

The chain couples TRBV30 to TRBJ1-6; D is possibly TRBD1 (6 bases). Germline CDR1 reads GTSNPN; CDR2 reads SVGIG (reference sequence). Trimming cost V 0 bases and J 1 base, with 10 bases left between them. The CDR3 extends over 16 amino acids. The chain's CDR3 is CAWSVPDRSYNSPLHF. The CDR3 nucleotides are TGTGCCTGGAGTGTACCGGACAGATCCTATAATTCACCCCTCCACTTT. The full variable domain, completed using reference TRBV30 and TRBJ1-6, is SQTIHQWPATLVQPVGSPLSLECTVEGTSNPNLYWYRQAAGRGLQLLFYSVGIGQISSEVPQNLSASRPQDRQFILSSKKLLLSDSGFYLCAWSVPDRSYNSPLHFGNGTRLTVT.

This chain uses TRBV6-6 with TRBJ1-5, with D perhaps TRBD1 (6 bases). Trimming took 5 bases from V and 6 from J, leaving 17 bases between them. This CDR3 has 15 amino acids. From germline, CDR1 is MNHNY and CDR2 SVGAGI (reference sequence). CDR3 in amino acids: CASSPSRGGLQPQHF. The CDR3 DNA follows: TGTGCCAGCAGTCCCTCCCGGGGGGGGCTTCAGCCCCAGCATTTT.

The CDR3 bases are TGTGCCAGCAGCTTAGACTTCAGGGGCTGGAACACTGAAGCTTTCTTT. Residues: CASSLDFRGWNTEAFF. This chain connects TRBV7-2 to TRBJ1-1; TRBD1 might be the D (6 bases). CDR3 length equals 16 residues. The germline V gene encodes CDR1 SGHTA and CDR2 FQGNSA. The germline V and J ends were trimmed by 1 base and 1 base, with 13 bases remaining between them.